This passage covers 9 T cell receptor beta chains from one sample sequenced in a study of Graves' ophthalmopathy and Graves' hyperthyroidism. TCR beta CDR3 amplification used RNA transcripts. RT-PCR with HTBI primers came first, then second-round multiplex PCR. TCRdb fed the multiplex PCR reads into MiXCR, producing one record per CDR3 protein. The repertoire holds more than 1,000,000 distinct CDR3 sequences, with about two fifths as singletons. The sequenced material came from peripheral blood or thyroid tissue (not recorded which). These receptors originate from an adult man with Graves' hyperthyroidism.

This clonotype was counted only a few times. The chain combines TRBV19 with TRBJ1-2; 8 nucleotides match TRBD1. Trimming removed 4 bases from V and 5 bases from J; junction bases left unmatched: 9. The germline V gene encodes CDR1 LNHDA and CDR2 SQIVND (reference sequence). The CDR3 extends over 15 amino acids. CDR3 amino acids: CASSKLWDRHYGYTF. The CDR3 DNA is TGTGCCAGTAGTAAACTATGGGACAGGCATTATGGCTACACCTTC.

This clonotype was observed many times. The V and J genes are TRBV5-8 and TRBJ1-5, with a tentative D call TRBD1 (5 bases). In germline, CDR1 is SGHTS, CDR2 YDEGEE. Trimming pared 0 bases from V and 7 bases from J, leaving 8 bases between. The length of the CDR3 is 13 residues. DNA of the CDR3: TGTGCCAGCAGCTTGGGGGGGGAACAGCCCCAGCATTTT. This translates into CASSLGGEQPQHF.

The sample holds many counts of this clonotype. The chain joins TRBV7-8 to TRBJ1-4, with TRBD1 as a possible D gene (5 bases). V was pared by 1 base and J by 8 bases, with 14 bases between. The CDR3 covers 15 residues. The germline V gene encodes CDR1 SGHVS and CDR2 FQNEAQ. The CDR3 nucleotides read TGTGCCAGCAGCTTAGACACAGGCCCAGGGGAAAAACTGTTTTTT. Amino acid sequence: CASSLDTGPGEKLFF.

This clonotype was seen many times. CDR3 nucleotide sequence: TGCGCCAGCAGGGCCGGGGGGCAAGCTAATGAAAAACTGTTTTTT. It specifies CASRAGGQANEKLFF. The chain carries TRBV5-1 and TRBJ1-4; tentative D call: TRBD1 (6 bases). Trimming shortened V by 5 bases and J by 3 bases, and 14 bases separated the two germline ends. The V gene's germline CDR1 is SGHRS and CDR2 YFSETQ. The CDR3 totals 15 residues.

This clonotype was recorded at least ten times. V gene TRBV5-1 combines with J gene TRBJ2-5, with no clear D. Between the trimmed V and J ends, which lost 6 bases and 2 bases, there was a span of 14 bases. Germline CDR1 reads SGHRS; CDR2 reads YFSETQ. This CDR3 has 14 amino acids. The CDR3 reads CASNLHGVQETQYF. In DNA, the CDR3 is TGCGCCAGCAATCTGCACGGCGTACAAGAGACCCAGTACTTC.

At least ten counts were recorded for this clonotype. The genes are TRBV10-2 and TRBJ2-5; 9 bases map to TRBD1. This CDR3 is built from 16 residues. From germline, CDR1 is WSHSY and CDR2 SAAADI. Trimming at V came to 3 bases and at J to 5 bases, leaving 10 bases not matched to a gene. The CDR3 region is CASSEMTGGGGETQYF. As DNA, the CDR3 is TGCGCCAGCAGTGAAATGACAGGGGGGGGGGGGGAGACCCAGTACTTC.

This clonotype showed up many times. The rearrangement uses TRBV5-1 and TRBJ1-6, with a possible D match to TRBD1 (6 bases). In germline, CDR1 is SGHRS, CDR2 YFSETQ. Trimming pared 4 bases from V and 5 bases from J, leaving 13 bases between. The CDR3 sequence is 15 residues long. The CDR3 is CASSTTGFNNSPLHF. The CDR3 DNA follows: TGCGCCAGCAGCACCACAGGGTTCAATAATTCACCCCTCCACTTT.

This clonotype was counted at least ten times. The chain recombines TRBV20-1 with TRBJ1-1; D is unresolved. This CDR3 contains 13 residues. Trimming shortened V by 8 bases and J by 4 bases, and 17 bases separated the two germline ends. The germline CDR1 and CDR2 sequences are DFQATT and SNEGSKA (reference sequence). The CDR3 reads CSPGLNSGTEAFF. DNA for the CDR3: TGCAGTCCTGGACTCAATAGCGGCACTGAAGCTTTCTTT.

Comments on this clonotype: The junction shows a germline mismatch at one end, possibly a read error. The chain uses TRBV11-3 and TRBJ2-2; tentatively, D is TRBD1 or TRBD2 (5 bases each). The germline V gene has CDR1 SGHNT and CDR2 YENEEA. CDR3 size: 13 residues. The CDR3: CASSLAGTGELSW. Here the CDR3 DNA reads TGTGCCAGCAGCTTAGCCGGGACCGGGGAGCTGTCTTGG.